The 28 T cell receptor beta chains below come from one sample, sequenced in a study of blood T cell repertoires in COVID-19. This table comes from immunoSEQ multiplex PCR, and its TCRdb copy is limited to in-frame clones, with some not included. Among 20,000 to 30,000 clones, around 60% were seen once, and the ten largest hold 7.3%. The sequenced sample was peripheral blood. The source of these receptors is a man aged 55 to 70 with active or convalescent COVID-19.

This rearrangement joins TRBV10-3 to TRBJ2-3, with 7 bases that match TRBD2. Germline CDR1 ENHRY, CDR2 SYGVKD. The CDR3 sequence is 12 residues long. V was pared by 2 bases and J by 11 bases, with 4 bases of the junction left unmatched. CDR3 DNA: TGTGCCATCAGTGAGCTCGGGGAGGGGCAGTATTTT. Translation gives CAISELGEGQYF.

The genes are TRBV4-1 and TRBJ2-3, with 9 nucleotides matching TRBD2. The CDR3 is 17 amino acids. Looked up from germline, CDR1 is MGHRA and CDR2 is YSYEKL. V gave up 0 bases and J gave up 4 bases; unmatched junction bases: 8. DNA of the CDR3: TGCGCCAGCAGCCAAGATCCTTCTAGCGGGACGCCAGATACGCAGTATTTT. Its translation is CASSQDPSSGTPDTQYF.

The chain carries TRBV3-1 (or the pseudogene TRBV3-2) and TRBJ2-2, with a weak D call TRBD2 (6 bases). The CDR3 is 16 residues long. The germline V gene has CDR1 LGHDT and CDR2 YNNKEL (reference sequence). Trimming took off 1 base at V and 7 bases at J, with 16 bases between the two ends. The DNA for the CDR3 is TGTGCCAGCAGCCAAGGGCTTCGGGAGATCAGCGGGGAGCTGTTTTTT. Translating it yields CASSQGLREISGELFF.

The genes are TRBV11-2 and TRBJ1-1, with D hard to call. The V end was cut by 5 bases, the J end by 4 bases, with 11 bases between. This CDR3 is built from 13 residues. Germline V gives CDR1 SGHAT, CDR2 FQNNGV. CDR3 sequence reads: CASSPQRGTEAFF. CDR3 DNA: TGTGCCAGCAGCCCTCAGCGGGGCACTGAAGCTTTCTTT. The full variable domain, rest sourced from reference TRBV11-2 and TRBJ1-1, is EAGVAQSPRYKIIEKRQSVAFWCNPISGHATLYWYQQILGQGPKLLIQFQNNGVVDDSQLPKDRFSAERLKGVDSTLKIQPAKLEDSAVYLCASSPQRGTEAFFGQGTRLTVV.

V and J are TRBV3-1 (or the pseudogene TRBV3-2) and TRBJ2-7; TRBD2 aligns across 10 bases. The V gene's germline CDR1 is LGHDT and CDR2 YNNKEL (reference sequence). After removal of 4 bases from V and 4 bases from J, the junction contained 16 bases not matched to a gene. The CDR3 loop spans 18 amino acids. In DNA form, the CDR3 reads TGTGCCAGCAGCCGAATCTCCCCAACCCTAGCGGGAGAATACGAGCAGTACTTC. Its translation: CASSRISPTLAGEYEQYF.

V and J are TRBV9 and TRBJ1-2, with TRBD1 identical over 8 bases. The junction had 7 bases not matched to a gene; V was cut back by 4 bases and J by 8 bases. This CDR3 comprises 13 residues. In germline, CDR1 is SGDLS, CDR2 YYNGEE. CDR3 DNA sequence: TGTGCCAGCAGCCCAGACAGGGGTAGAGGCTACACCTTC. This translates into CASSPDRGRGYTF.

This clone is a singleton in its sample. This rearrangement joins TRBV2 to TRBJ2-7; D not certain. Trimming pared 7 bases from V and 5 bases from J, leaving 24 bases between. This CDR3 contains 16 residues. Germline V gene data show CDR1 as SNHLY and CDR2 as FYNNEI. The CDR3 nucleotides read TGTGCCAGCACGAAAGAGCAGAACATCCGGAGCCACGAGCAGTACTTC. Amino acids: CASTKEQNIRSHEQYF. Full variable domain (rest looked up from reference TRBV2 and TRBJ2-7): EPEVTQTPSHQVTQMGQEVILRCVPISNHLYFYWYRQILGQKVEFLVSFYNNEISEKSEIFDDQFSVERPDGSNFTLKIRSTKLEDSAMYFCASTKEQNIRSHEQYFGPGTRLTVT.

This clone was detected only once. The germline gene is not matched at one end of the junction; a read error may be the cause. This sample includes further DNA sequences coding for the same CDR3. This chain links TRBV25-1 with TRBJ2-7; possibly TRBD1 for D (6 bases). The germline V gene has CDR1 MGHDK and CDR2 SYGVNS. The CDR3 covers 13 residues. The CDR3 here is CASSGQGPYEQYF. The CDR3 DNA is TGTGCCAGCAGTGGGCAGGGGCCCTACGAGCAGTACTTT.

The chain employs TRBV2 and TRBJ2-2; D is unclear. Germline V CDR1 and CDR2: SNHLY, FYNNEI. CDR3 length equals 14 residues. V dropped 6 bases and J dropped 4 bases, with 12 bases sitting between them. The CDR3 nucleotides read TGTGCCAGCAGCCACCTGGAGACCACCGGGGAGCTGTTTTTT. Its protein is CASSHLETTGELFF.

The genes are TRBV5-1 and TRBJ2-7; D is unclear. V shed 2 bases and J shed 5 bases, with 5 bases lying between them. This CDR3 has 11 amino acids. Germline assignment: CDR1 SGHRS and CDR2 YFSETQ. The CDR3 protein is CASSFLNEQYF. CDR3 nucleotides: TGCGCCAGCAGCTTTCTAAACGAGCAGTACTTC.

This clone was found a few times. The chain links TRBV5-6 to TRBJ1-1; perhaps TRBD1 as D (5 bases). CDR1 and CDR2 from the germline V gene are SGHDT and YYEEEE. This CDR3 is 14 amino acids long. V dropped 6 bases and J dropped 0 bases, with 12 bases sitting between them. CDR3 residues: CASTPQGMNTEAFF. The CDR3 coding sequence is TGTGCCAGCACACCTCAGGGTATGAACACTGAAGCTTTCTTT.

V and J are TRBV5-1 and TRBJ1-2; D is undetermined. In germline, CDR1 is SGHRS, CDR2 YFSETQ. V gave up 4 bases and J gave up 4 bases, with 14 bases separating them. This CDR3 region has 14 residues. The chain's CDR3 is CASSPGAGVYGYTF. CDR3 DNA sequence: TGCGCCAGCAGCCCCGGTGCGGGTGTCTATGGCTACACCTTC. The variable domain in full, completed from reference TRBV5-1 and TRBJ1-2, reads KAGVTQTPRYLIKTRGQQVTLSCSPISGHRSVSWYQQTPGQGLQFLFEYFSETQRNKGNFPGRFSGRQFSNSRSEMNVSTLELGDSALYLCASSPGAGVYGYTFGSGTRLTVV.

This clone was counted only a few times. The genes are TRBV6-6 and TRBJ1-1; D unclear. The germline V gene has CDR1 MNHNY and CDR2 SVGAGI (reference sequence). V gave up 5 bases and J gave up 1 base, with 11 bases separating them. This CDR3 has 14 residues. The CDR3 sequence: CASSLTDGNTEAFF. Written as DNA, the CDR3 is TGTGCCAGCAGTCTCACAGACGGGAACACTGAAGCTTTCTTT.

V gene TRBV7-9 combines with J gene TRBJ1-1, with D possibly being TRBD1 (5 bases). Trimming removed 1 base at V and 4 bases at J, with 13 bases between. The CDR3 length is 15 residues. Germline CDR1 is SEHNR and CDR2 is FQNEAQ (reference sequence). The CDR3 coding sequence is TGTGCCAGCAGCTTAGAAGGAGGGGTGGTCACTGAAGCTTTCTTT. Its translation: CASSLEGGVVTEAFF.

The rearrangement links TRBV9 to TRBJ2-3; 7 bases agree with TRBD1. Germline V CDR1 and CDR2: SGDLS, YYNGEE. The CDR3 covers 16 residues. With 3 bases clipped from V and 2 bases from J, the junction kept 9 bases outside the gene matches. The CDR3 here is CASSGGQTGPTDTQYF. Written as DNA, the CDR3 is TGTGCCAGCAGCGGGGGACAGACGGGACCCACAGATACGCAGTATTTT.

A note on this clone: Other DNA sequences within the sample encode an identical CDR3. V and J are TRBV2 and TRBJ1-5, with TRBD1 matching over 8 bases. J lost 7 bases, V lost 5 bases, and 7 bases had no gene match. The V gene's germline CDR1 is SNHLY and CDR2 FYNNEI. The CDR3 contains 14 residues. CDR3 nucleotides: TGTGCCAGCAGTTTGCAGGGGGCGCAACAGCCCCAGCATTTT. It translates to CASSLQGAQQPQHF.

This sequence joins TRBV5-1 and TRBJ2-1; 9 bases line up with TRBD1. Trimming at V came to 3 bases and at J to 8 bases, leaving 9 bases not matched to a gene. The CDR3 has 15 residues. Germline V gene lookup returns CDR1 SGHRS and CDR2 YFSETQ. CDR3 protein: CASSSRTGGPDEQFF. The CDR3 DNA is TGCGCCAGCAGCTCGAGAACAGGGGGCCCCGATGAGCAGTTCTTC.

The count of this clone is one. CDR3 sequence: CASWTGGAGELFF. The CDR3 DNA sequence: TGTGCCAGCTGGACAGGGGGAGCCGGGGAGCTGTTTTTT. This sequence joins TRBV6-5 and TRBJ2-2, with 10 bases fitting TRBD1. Germline V gene data show CDR1 as MNHEY and CDR2 as SVGAGI. The V gene end was trimmed by 8 bases and the J gene end by 6 bases; junction bases not matched to a gene: 3. The CDR3 length is 13 residues.

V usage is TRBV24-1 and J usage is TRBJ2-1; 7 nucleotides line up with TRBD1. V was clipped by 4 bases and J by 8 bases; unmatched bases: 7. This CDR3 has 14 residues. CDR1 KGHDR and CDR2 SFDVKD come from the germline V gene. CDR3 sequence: CATSDPGTDYEQFF. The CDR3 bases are TGTGCCACCAGTGACCCCGGGACAGACTATGAGCAGTTCTTC.

The CDR3 region has the DNA TGCGCCAGCAGCTCGCGGGGACAGGGCAGCGGGGAGCTGTTTTTT. Translated, it gives CASSSRGQGSGELFF. The chain joins TRBV5-1 to TRBJ2-2, with TRBD1 matching 9 bases. Looked up from germline, CDR1 is SGHRS and CDR2 is YFSETQ. V shed 3 bases and J 7 bases; nucleotides not matched to a gene: 7. The length of the CDR3 is 15 residues.

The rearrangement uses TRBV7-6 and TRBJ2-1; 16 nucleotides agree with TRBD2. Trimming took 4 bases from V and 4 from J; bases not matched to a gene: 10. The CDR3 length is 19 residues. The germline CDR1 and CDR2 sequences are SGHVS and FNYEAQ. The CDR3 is CASSSNRGLAGGSYNEQFF. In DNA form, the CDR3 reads TGTGCCAGCAGCTCGAATAGGGGACTAGCGGGAGGGTCATACAATGAGCAGTTCTTC.

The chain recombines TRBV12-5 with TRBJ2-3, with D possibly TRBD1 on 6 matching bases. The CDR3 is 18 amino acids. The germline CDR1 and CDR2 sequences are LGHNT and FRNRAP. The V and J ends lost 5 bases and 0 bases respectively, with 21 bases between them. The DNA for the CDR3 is TGTGCTAGTGGTCCCCCGTACCGGGACACTGAAAGCACAGATACGCAGTATTTT. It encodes CASGPPYRDTESTDTQYF. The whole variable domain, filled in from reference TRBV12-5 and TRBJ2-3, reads DARVTQTPRHKVTEMGQEVTMRCQPILGHNTVFWYRQTMMQGLELLAYFRNRAPLDDSGMPKDRFSAEMPDATLATLKIQPSEPRDSAVYFCASGPPYRDTESTDTQYFGPGTRLTVL.

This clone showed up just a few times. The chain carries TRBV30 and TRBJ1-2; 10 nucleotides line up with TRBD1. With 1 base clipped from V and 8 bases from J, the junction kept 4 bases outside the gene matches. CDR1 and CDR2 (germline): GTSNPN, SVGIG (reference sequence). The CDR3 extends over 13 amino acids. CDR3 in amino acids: CAWSGTGGWGYTF. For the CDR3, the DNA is TGTGCCTGGAGTGGGACAGGGGGTTGGGGCTACACCTTC.

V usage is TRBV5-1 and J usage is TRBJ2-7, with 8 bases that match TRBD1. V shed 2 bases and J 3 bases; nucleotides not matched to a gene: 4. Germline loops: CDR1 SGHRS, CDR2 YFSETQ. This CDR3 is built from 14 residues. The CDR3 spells CASSFWTGNYEQYF. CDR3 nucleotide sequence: TGCGCCAGCAGCTTTTGGACAGGGAACTACGAGCAGTACTTC.

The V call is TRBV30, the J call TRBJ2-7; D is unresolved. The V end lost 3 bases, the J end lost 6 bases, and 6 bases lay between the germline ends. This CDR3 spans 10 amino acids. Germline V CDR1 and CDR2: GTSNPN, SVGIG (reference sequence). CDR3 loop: CAWSLSEQYF. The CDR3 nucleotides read TGTGCCTGGAGCCTGAGCGAGCAGTACTTC.

The CDR3 DNA reads TGCGCCAGCAGCGGGGGGACCTCAGCAACTAATGAAAAACTGTTTTTT. Amino acid sequence: CASSGGTSATNEKLFF. The chain carries TRBV5-1 and TRBJ1-4; D might be TRBD1 (5 bases). In germline, CDR1 is SGHRS, CDR2 YFSETQ. This CDR3 has 16 residues. Trimming removed 4 bases at V and 0 bases at J, with 13 bases between.

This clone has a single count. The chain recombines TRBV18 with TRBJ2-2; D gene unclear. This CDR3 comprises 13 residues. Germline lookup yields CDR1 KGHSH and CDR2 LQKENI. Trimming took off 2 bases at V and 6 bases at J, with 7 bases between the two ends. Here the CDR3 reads CASSPSRAGELFF. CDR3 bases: TGTGCCAGCTCACCATCCCGCGCCGGGGAGCTGTTTTTT.

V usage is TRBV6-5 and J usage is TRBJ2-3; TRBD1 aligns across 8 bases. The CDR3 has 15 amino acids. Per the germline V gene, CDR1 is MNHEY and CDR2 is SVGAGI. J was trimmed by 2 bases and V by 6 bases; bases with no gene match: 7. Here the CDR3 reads CASRAGTGNTDTQYF. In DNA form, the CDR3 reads TGTGCCAGCAGAGCCGGGACAGGTAACACAGATACGCAGTATTTT.